The 5 T cell receptor beta chains listed next were all sequenced from one sample in a study of blood T cell repertoires in COVID-19. TCRdb's copy holds only in-frame clones and misses some; the assay was immunoSEQ multiplex PCR. The sample holds 270,000 or so clones; about 91% are singletons and the top ten take about 3%. Sequenced sample: PBMCs or T cells enriched from blood (not recorded which). The receptors were sampled from a man aged 35 to 55 who had been exposed to COVID-19.

The chain couples TRBV7-2 to TRBJ2-1; D is undetermined. The CDR3 runs 14 residues. CDR1 and CDR2 from the germline V gene are SGHTA and FQGNSA. V was shortened by 5 bases and J by 6 bases, with 14 bases between the two germline ends. In DNA form, the CDR3 reads TGTGCCAGCAGCAATCTAAACCGAGGCAATGAGCAGTTCTTC. It yields the protein CASSNLNRGNEQFF.

This clone was counted a few times. The CDR3 is CASSARQGSFYGYTF. The CDR3 nucleotides read TGTGCCAGCAGCGCCCGACAGGGGAGTTTTTATGGCTACACCTTC. V usage is TRBV9 and J usage is TRBJ1-2; 8 bases agree with TRBD1. Germline values: CDR1 SGDLS, CDR2 YYNGEE. CDR3 length: 15 amino acids. Germline trimming cut 3 bases from V and 5 bases from J; bases unmatched to any gene: 9.

The rearrangement links TRBV4-1 to TRBJ1-2; D may be TRBD1 (6 bases). This CDR3 has 15 residues. CDR1 is MGHRA and CDR2 is YSYEKL in the germline V gene. V lost 0 bases, J lost 5 bases, and 13 bases lay in between. CDR3 in amino acids: CASSQEDRGAYGYTF. For the CDR3, the DNA is TGCGCCAGCAGCCAAGAAGACCGGGGGGCATATGGCTACACCTTC.

This chain joins TRBV27 and TRBJ1-6, with a weak D call TRBD1 (5 bases). Trimming pared 3 bases from V and 7 bases from J, leaving 22 bases between. The germline CDR1 and CDR2 sequences are MNHEY and SMNVEV (reference sequence). The CDR3 has 18 amino acids. As DNA, the CDR3 is TGTGCCAGCAGTTTGGTAGCGGGGAGGGAGCAGGGCAATTCACCCCTCCACTTT. Encoded protein: CASSLVAGREQGNSPLHF.

The chain couples TRBV9 to TRBJ2-3; 8 bases align to TRBD2. Trimming removed 3 bases from V and 6 bases from J; junction bases left unmatched: 9. Germline CDR1 is SGDLS and CDR2 is YYNGEE. CDR3 length equals 15 residues. The CDR3 bases are TGTGCCAGCAGCGGTATTAGCGGGGAGGGGGATACGCAGTATTTT. It yields the protein CASSGISGEGDTQYF.